This T cell receptor (beta chain) was sequenced for a study of CD4 T cells in relation to SARS-CoV-2 and coronaviruses. About the study: Shared crossreactive spike epitopes were mapped to their HLA restriction. Findings and limits, study-wide: In roughly 65% of donors, memory CD4+ clonotypes crossrecognized SARS-CoV-2 and at least one common cold coronavirus spike.

This CDR3 spans 15 amino acids. CDR1 and CDR2 from the germline V gene are SEHNR and FQNEAQ (reference sequence). V gave up 5 bases and J gave up 0 bases, with 11 bases separating them. A single count supports this clone. The antigen is not known. Data came from immunoSEQ multiplex PCR; TCRdb stores just in-frame clones and leaves some out. Of 35,000 to 40,000 clones in the sample, around 87% are singletons; the top ten hold roughly a tenth. The receptor comes from an adult with COVID-19. The chain is built from TRBV7-9 and TRBJ1-3, with D hard to call. Sequenced material: memory CD4+ T cells from PBMCs. The CDR3, as DNA: TGTGCCAGCAGCAAGGCCAGTCCCTCTGGAAACACCATATATTTT. It is translated as CASSKASPSGNTIYF. The full variable domain, in which reference TRBV7-9 and TRBJ1-3 provide the parts outside the CDR3, is DTGVSQNPRHKITKRGQNVTFRCDPISEHNRLYWYRQTLGQGPEFLTYFQNEAQLEKSRLLSDRFSAERPKGSFSTLEIQRTEQGDSAMYLCASSKASPSGNTIYFGEGSWLTVV.